The rows below give T cell receptor beta chains drawn from one sample of a study of blood T cell repertoires in COVID-19. Here immunoSEQ multiplex PCR was the method, and the copy in TCRdb shows in-frame clones only, minus some. The sample holds over 35,000 clones; 69% are singletons and the top ten take 6.2%. The source material was peripheral blood. Receptors were obtained from a man at least 80 years old with acute or convalescent COVID-19. The CDR3 runs from the conserved cysteine through the conserved F or W. D genes are given only for firm matches. Where a row states a size, it is once, few, many or the class of an expanded clone; other rows omit it.

V gene: TRBV29-1; J gene: TRBJ2-1; D gene: TRBD1; clone size: .; CDR3 protein: CSVGQGAWYEQFF; CDR3 DNA: TGCAGCGTTGGGCAGGGGGCTTGGTATGAGCAGTTCTTC
V gene: TRBV5-4; J gene: TRBJ1-6; D gene: .; clone size: .; CDR3 protein: CASSLVGQPGSPLHF; CDR3 DNA: TGTGCCAGCAGCTTGGTAGGGCAACCGGGGTCACCCCTCCACTTT
V gene: TRBV6-6; J gene: TRBJ1-2; D gene: .; clone size: few; CDR3 protein: CASSYAGYPGYTF; CDR3 DNA: TGTGCCAGCAGTTACGCGGGGTATCCTGGCTACACCTTC
V gene: TRBV18; J gene: TRBJ2-3; D gene: TRBD1; clone size: .; CDR3 protein: CVSSPIPGQGTDTQYF; CDR3 DNA: TGTGTCAGCTCACCCATCCCGGGACAGGGTACAGATACGCAGTATTTT
V gene: TRBV6-1; J gene: TRBJ1-3; D gene: TRBD1; clone size: once; CDR3 protein: CASSEDRTGAGNTIYF; CDR3 DNA: TGTGCCAGCAGTGAAGATAGGACAGGGGCTGGAAACACCATATATTTT
V gene: TRBV7-2; J gene: TRBJ1-5; D gene: .; clone size: .; CDR3 protein: CASSLGQPGEPQHF; CDR3 DNA: TGTGCCAGCAGCTTAGGACAACCGGGGGAGCCCCAGCATTTT
V gene: TRBV11-2; J gene: TRBJ2-3; D gene: TRBD2; clone size: .; CDR3 protein: CASSFQAGGADTQYF; CDR3 DNA: TGTGCCAGCAGCTTTCAAGCGGGGGGAGCAGATACGCAGTATTTT
V gene: TRBV4-1; J gene: TRBJ1-3; D gene: TRBD1; clone size: .; CDR3 protein: CASSQVDRGLGGNTIYF; CDR3 DNA: TGCGCCAGCAGCCAAGTTGACAGGGGGCTAGGTGGAAACACCATATATTTT
V gene: TRBV5-4; J gene: TRBJ1-2; D gene: .; clone size: few; CDR3 protein: CASSAQGLGSYTF; CDR3 DNA: TGTGCCAGCAGCGCACAGGGTCTGGGAAGCTACACCTTC
V gene: TRBV5-1; J gene: TRBJ1-2; D gene: .; clone size: once; CDR3 protein: CASSSQGTRGYGYTF; CDR3 DNA: TGCGCCAGCAGCTCCCAGGGCACCCGCGGCTATGGCTACACCTTC